This passage covers 23 T cell receptor beta chains from one sample sequenced in a study of blood T cell repertoires in COVID-19. Profiled with immunoSEQ multiplex PCR; TCRdb holds only in-frame clones, not every one. The data contain around 270,000 clones, around 90% of them singletons. Sequenced: PBMCs or T cells enriched from blood (not recorded which). The receptor source for this set is a woman aged 40 to 50 who had been exposed to COVID-19.

V is TRBV12-5 and J is TRBJ1-2; possible D gene TRBD1, 6 bases. V was trimmed by 1 base and J by 7 bases, leaving 7 bases between them. This CDR3 has 12 amino acids. Germline-derived CDR1 and CDR2 are LGHNT and FRNRAP. DNA for the CDR3: TGTGCTAGTGGTTTGGACAGGGTTGGCTACACCTTC. Encoded protein: CASGLDRVGYTF.

The chain combines TRBV30 with TRBJ1-2; 10 bases align to TRBD1. CDR3 length: 15 amino acids. V trimming: 0 bases; J trimming: 4 bases; junction bases outside the gene matches: 5. Germline loops: CDR1 GTSNPN, CDR2 SVGIG (reference sequence). The CDR3 DNA is TGTGCCTGGAGTGTACCGGGACAGGGGATCTATGGCTACACCTTC. The encoded protein is CAWSVPGQGIYGYTF.

The gene calls are TRBV11-2 and TRBJ1-1; D perhaps matches TRBD1 (6 bases). The germline gives CDR1 SGHAT, CDR2 FQNNGV. V was pared by 8 bases and J by 3 bases, with 10 bases between. There are 12 residues in the CDR3. The DNA of the CDR3 is TGTGCCAGCGGGGACACCTACACTGAAGCTTTCTTT. Translating it yields CASGDTYTEAFF. Based on the CDR3 plus reference TRBV11-2 and TRBJ1-1, the full variable domain is EAGVAQSPRYKIIEKRQSVAFWCNPISGHATLYWYQQILGQGPKLLIQFQNNGVVDDSQLPKDRFSAERLKGVDSTLKIQPAKLEDSAVYLCASGDTYTEAFFGQGTRLTVV.

The rearrangement joins TRBV18 to TRBJ2-7, with a weak D call TRBD2 (6 bases). Looked up from germline, CDR1 is KGHSH and CDR2 is LQKENI. V was trimmed by 6 bases and J by 1 base, leaving 13 bases between them. The CDR3 has 14 residues. The DNA of the CDR3 is TGTGCCAGCTCCCGGGGTAGCGGATCCTACGAGCAGTACGTC. This gives the protein CASSRGSGSYEQYV.

The rearrangement joins TRBV7-9 to TRBJ1-2; tentatively, D is TRBD1 (6 bases). This CDR3 contains 15 residues. With 5 bases removed from V and 5 bases from J, the gap between germline ends came to 18 bases. Germline CDR1 is SEHNR and CDR2 is FQNEAQ (reference sequence). The chain's CDR3 is CASSPNRDTSYGYTF. In DNA form, the CDR3 reads TGTGCCAGCAGCCCTAACCGGGACACATCATATGGCTACACCTTC.

V gene TRBV2 combines with J gene TRBJ2-2, with D hard to call. The CDR3 extends over 15 amino acids. V gave up 4 bases and J gave up 0 bases, with 9 bases separating them. Per germline, CDR1 SNHLY and CDR2 FYNNEI. The DNA of the CDR3 is TGTGCCAGCAGTGTGATACTTTCGAACACCGGGGAGCTGTTTTTT. It translates to CASSVILSNTGELFF.

This chain uses TRBV7-9 with TRBJ2-3, with D hard to call. V was cut by 3 bases and J by 3 bases, with 25 bases left in between. Germline-derived CDR1 and CDR2 are SEHNR and FQNEAQ (reference sequence). CDR3 size: 19 residues. The CDR3 here is CASSFFYPGQPRGTDTQYF. The CDR3 bases are TGTGCCAGCAGCTTTTTTTATCCTGGGCAGCCCCGTGGGACAGATACGCAGTATTTT.

The V and J genes are TRBV24-1 and TRBJ2-7; 12 bases agree with TRBD2. V was pared by 4 bases and J by 5 bases, with 8 bases of the junction left unmatched. Germline CDR1 is KGHDR and CDR2 is SFDVKD. There are 16 residues in the CDR3. CDR3 in amino acids: CATSDTSGGTRDEQYF. The CDR3, as DNA: TGTGCCACCAGTGACACTAGCGGGGGGACCAGGGACGAGCAGTACTTC.

The V call is TRBV5-6, the J call TRBJ2-7, with no clear D. Trimming shortened V by 4 bases and J by 0 bases, and 5 bases separated the two germline ends. The V gene's germline CDR1 is SGHDT and CDR2 YYEEEE. The CDR3 loop spans 12 amino acids. CDR3 protein: CASSLSSYEQYF. The CDR3 region has the DNA TGTGCCAGCAGCCTGAGCTCCTACGAGCAGTACTTC.

V usage is TRBV27 and J usage is TRBJ1-2; 8 positions agree with TRBD1. Per the germline V gene, CDR1 is MNHEY and CDR2 is SMNVEV (reference sequence). This CDR3 is 15 amino acids long. J was trimmed by 3 bases and V by 4 bases; bases with no gene match: 7. The CDR3 spells CASSSRTGWDYGYTF. The CDR3 nucleotides are TGTGCCAGCAGTTCACGGACAGGGTGGGACTATGGCTACACCTTC.

The rearrangement links TRBV9 to TRBJ2-3; no clear D gene. Trimming pared 4 bases from V and 1 base from J, leaving 13 bases between. The CDR3 extends over 15 amino acids. CDR1 is SGDLS and CDR2 is YYNGEE in the germline V gene. DNA for the CDR3: TGTGCCAGCAGCCCCCGGTTTGTGGGCACAGATACGCAGTATTTT. Encoded protein: CASSPRFVGTDTQYF.

V is TRBV4-1 and J is TRBJ2-1, with 14 bases identical to TRBD2. Per the germline V gene, CDR1 is MGHRA and CDR2 is YSYEKL. The CDR3 consists of 17 residues. After removal of 2 bases from V and 5 bases from J, the junction contained 5 bases not matched to a gene. The CDR3 nucleotides read TGCGCCAGCAGCCAAACCCCGACTAGCGGGGGGGACAATGAGCAGTTCTTC. Protein product: CASSQTPTSGGDNEQFF.

J is TRBJ1-5 and V is TRBV30; 12 nucleotides line up with TRBD1. The CDR3 runs to 14 residues. Trimming at V came to 2 bases and at J to 7 bases, leaving 3 bases not matched to a gene. The germline V gene encodes CDR1 GTSNPN and CDR2 SVGIG (reference sequence). CDR3: CAWSRGQGAQPQHF. The CDR3 nucleotides read TGTGCCTGGAGTAGGGGACAGGGGGCCCAGCCCCAGCATTTT.

This clone was detected only once. V usage is TRBV10-3 and J usage is TRBJ2-1, with 10 nucleotides matching TRBD2. V lost 6 bases to trimming and J lost 0 bases; unmatched junction nucleotides: 8. The CDR3 length is 17 residues. The germline V gene encodes CDR1 ENHRY and CDR2 SYGVKD. This chain's CDR3 is CAIRLAGALSSYNEQFF. In DNA, the CDR3 is TGTGCCATCAGGCTAGCGGGAGCTCTAAGCTCCTACAATGAGCAGTTCTTC.

The DNA of the CDR3 is TGTGCCAGCAGTTTATTCGGGGACAGGGTGTTGGGCTACACCTTC. This sequence encodes CASSLFGDRVLGYTF. This chain connects TRBV28 to TRBJ1-2; 9 positions agree with TRBD1. V was pared by 1 base and J by 8 bases, with 8 bases of the junction left unmatched. The CDR3 contains 15 residues. The germline V gene has CDR1 MDHEN and CDR2 SYDVKM.

The chain links TRBV19 to TRBJ1-3, with D tentatively TRBD1 (6 bases). CDR1 and CDR2 from the germline V gene are LNHDA and SQIVND (reference sequence). V was clipped by 5 bases and J by 0 bases, with 23 bases between them. The CDR3 contains 19 residues. The CDR3 DNA sequence: TGTGCCAGTAGTGCGACAGGCGGGAGTTGGGCTCGCTCTGGAAACACCATATATTTT. This gives the protein CASSATGGSWARSGNTIYF.

This clone appeared a few times. This chain uses TRBV7-2 with TRBJ2-7; 8 bases are a match to TRBD1. CDR3 size: 17 residues. V was clipped by 4 bases and J by 1 base; unmatched bases: 12. CDR1 and CDR2 from the germline V gene are SGHTA and FQGNSA. DNA for the CDR3: TGTGCCAGCAGCTCAGCTACAGGGGGGCGATATTCCTACGAGCAGTACTTC. This translates into CASSSATGGRYSYEQYF.

The chain is built from TRBV12-3 or TRBV12-4 and TRBJ1-2; D ambiguous. The CDR3 is 12 amino acids. V was shortened by 4 bases and J by 4 bases, with 7 bases between the two germline ends. The CDR3 nucleotides read TGTGCCAGCAGTTCGTCAGTCTATGGCTACACCTTC. It specifies CASSSSVYGYTF.

The chain recombines TRBV19 with TRBJ2-1; 7 nucleotides agree with TRBD2. Trimming cost V 9 bases and J 1 base; bases outside gene matches: 9. The CDR3 is 15 amino acids. Germline V gene data show CDR1 as LNHDA and CDR2 as SQIVND (reference sequence). The DNA of the CDR3 is TGTGCCAGCCGGATCGGGGGGTCTTCCTACAATGAGCAGTTCTTC. Protein sequence: CASRIGGSSYNEQFF.

The genes are TRBV7-9 and TRBJ2-5, with TRBD2 matching 8 bases. V gave up 7 bases and J gave up 2 bases; unmatched junction bases: 12. The CDR3 is made up of 16 amino acids. Germline CDR1 SEHNR, CDR2 FQNEAQ (reference sequence). The CDR3: CASTIGGQRGQETQYF. The CDR3 coding sequence is TGTGCCAGCACCATTGGAGGGCAGCGGGGGCAAGAGACCCAGTACTTC.

This clone was counted between two and nine times. The genes are TRBV28 and TRBJ1-5; D gene ambiguous. The CDR3 sequence is 16 residues long. Germline loops: CDR1 MDHEN, CDR2 SYDVKM. Between the trimmed V and J ends, which lost 10 bases and 7 bases, there was a span of 26 bases. The CDR3 DNA sequence: TGTGCCACCGCGTTTCTCAAGGTCGGGGTTAGACAGCCCCAGCATTTT. It codes for CATAFLKVGVRQPQHF.

This chain connects TRBV7-2 to TRBJ1-2, with D unresolved. There are 15 residues in the CDR3. V was clipped by 3 bases and J by 5 bases, with 16 bases between them. Germline CDR1 reads SGHTA; CDR2 reads FQGNSA. CDR3: CASSLWPGSSYGYTF. DNA of the CDR3: TGTGCCAGCAGCTTGTGGCCTGGCAGTTCGTATGGCTACACCTTC.

This chain uses TRBV6-1 with TRBJ1-3, with D hard to call. Trimming left V 1 base short and J 7 bases short, with 11 bases between. This CDR3 is 14 amino acids long. From germline, CDR1 is MNHNS and CDR2 SASEGT. Here the CDR3 DNA reads TGTGCCAGCAGTGAAGGTCAGAGAGGGAACACCATATATTTT. As protein: CASSEGQRGNTIYF.